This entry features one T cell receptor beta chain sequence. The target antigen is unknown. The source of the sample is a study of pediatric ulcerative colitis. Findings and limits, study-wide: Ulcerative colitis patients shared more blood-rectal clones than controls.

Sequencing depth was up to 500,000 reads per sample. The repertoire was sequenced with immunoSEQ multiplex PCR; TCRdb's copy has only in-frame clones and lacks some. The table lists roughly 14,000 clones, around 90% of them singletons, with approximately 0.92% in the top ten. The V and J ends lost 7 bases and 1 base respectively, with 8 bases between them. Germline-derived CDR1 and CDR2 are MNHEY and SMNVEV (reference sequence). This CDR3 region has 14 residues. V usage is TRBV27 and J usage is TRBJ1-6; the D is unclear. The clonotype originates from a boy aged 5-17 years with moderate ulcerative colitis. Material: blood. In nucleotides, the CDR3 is TGTGCCAGCAACGAGGGTTCCTATAATTCACCCCTCCACTTT. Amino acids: CASNEGSYNSPLHF.